This T cell receptor beta chain was retrieved from a study of cytomegalovirus exposure and HLA in healthy donors. Study-level results: Analyzed later, association rates of TCRs varied across HLA loci, with DRB1 most and HLA-C fewest. A likely sequencing artifact accounted for one observed cluster of highly shared sequence variants. Investigators reported 164 TCR beta chains as tied to cytomegalovirus. For most subjects, TCR beta sequences were reported to predict HLA-A and HLA-B alleles with accuracy.

Trimming shortened V by 3 bases and J by 3 bases, and 15 bases separated the two germline ends. Germline-derived CDR1 and CDR2 are MDHEN and SYDVKM. This CDR3 has 15 residues. The study ran its PCR with 60 Vbeta and 13 Jbeta primers. Profiling relied on immunoSEQ multiplex PCR, and the TCRdb table lists in-frame clones only, not all of them. This table holds about 170,000 clones, 70% to 80% found once. Regarding this clone: Its specificity is not known.

Sequencing was done on a sample of PBMCs. The receptor was isolated from a woman in her twenties or thirties in good health and CMV-seropositive. This rearrangement joins TRBV28 to TRBJ2-7, with a weak D call TRBD2 (5 bases). Here the CDR3 reads CASSLSGRGDYEQYF. CDR3 bases: TGTGCCAGCAGTTTGTCAGGACGGGGAGACTACGAGCAGTACTTC. Full variable domain (rest looked up from reference TRBV28 and TRBJ2-7): DVKVTQSSRYLVKRTGEKVFLECVQDMDHENMFWYRQDPGLGLRLIYFSYDVKMKEKGDIPEGYSVSREKKERFSLILESASTNQTSMYLCASSLSGRGDYEQYFGPGTRLTVT.